This record covers a single T cell receptor (beta chain). The observed sequence ends 3 residues before the CDR3 terminus, with the missing tail filled in from the germline J gene. This specimen comes from a study of T cells in women clearing cervical HPV infection. Study-wide context: Blood came at first lesion visit for cases, post-clearance for controls. Only a few women had HLA typing results available.

Profiled with immunoSEQ multiplex PCR; TCRdb holds only in-frame clones, not every one. The specimen's table records fewer than 30,000 clones. The CDR3 loop spans 13 amino acids. The trim removed 4 bases at V and 6 bases at J, leaving 4 bases unmatched. Per the germline V gene, CDR1 is LNHDA and CDR2 is SQIVND (reference sequence). V and J are TRBV19 and TRBJ1-1; 8 bases match TRBD1. This clonotype originated in a woman aged 18-69 years with a cervical HPV16 infection that either progressed to CIN3+ or cleared (not recorded which). Sequenced: blood buffy coat. The DNA read from the CDR3 is TGTGCCAGTAGTACAGGGGGCAACCCTGAA. Protein sequence: CASSTGGNPE. Given in full, the CDR3 is CASSTGGNPEAFF.